The next 26 T cell receptor beta chains were all read from a single sample in a study of tumor-infiltrating lymphocytes in primary liver carcinoma. With 400 to 550 ng total RNA as template and a constant-region primer, TCR beta cDNA was made. ARM-PCR was slightly modified, and three nested multiplex PCR rounds with it gave rise to the TCR beta libraries. The study ran its first two PCR rounds for approximately 10 cycles each, using TRBV1-TRBV30 forward primers and a C-beta reverse primer. TCRdb re-called the multiplex PCR reads through MiXCR, storing one row per CDR3 protein. The table records around 40,000 distinct CDR3 sequences, roughly 73% of them present only once. For each extraction, RNA and DNA were obtained together from about 20-30 mg of unsorted bulk tissue. The sequenced sample was liver tumor tissue from sampling region 2. Sample subset: tumor region T2, inferior pole. These receptor sequences come from a man in his forties or fifties with primary liver carcinoma and hepatitis B virus infection.

By frequency in the sample, this clonotype is medium-sized. This chain uses TRBV4-2 with TRBJ2-1; 8 bases are shared with TRBD2. This CDR3 has 17 residues. V dropped 0 bases and J dropped 0; count of bases not matched to a gene: 4. Germline CDR1 is LGHNA and CDR2 is YNFKEQ. CDR3 nucleotide sequence: TGTGCCAGCAGCCAAGATGAAGGGACTAGCTCCTACAATGAGCAGTTCTTC. Amino acids: CASSQDEGTSSYNEQFF.

The genes are TRBV29-1 and TRBJ2-7, with D unresolved. The better agreement between TRBJ2-1 and the DNA end casts doubt on the J call. This CDR3 is built from 12 residues. The germline V gene has CDR1 SQVTM and CDR2 ANQGSEA. The CDR3 sequence is CSAGWGNHEQFF. The CDR3 DNA reads as TGCAGCGCGGGCTGGGGTAATCACGAACAGTTCTTC.

V and J are TRBV11-1 and TRBJ2-7, with unresolved D. This CDR3 has 13 residues. V was clipped by 6 bases and J by 12 bases, with 21 bases between them. CDR1 is SGHAT and CDR2 is FQDESV in the germline V gene (reference sequence). CDR3 amino acids: CASRGKRSYEWYF. The CDR3 DNA is TGTGCCAGCAGAGGGAAGCGATCCTACGAGTGGTACTTC.

Concerning this clonotype: A much larger clone is a single base away; this may be a read error. V gene TRBV5-1 combines with J gene TRBJ2-1, with a tentative D call TRBD1 (6 bases). The V gene's germline CDR1 is SGHRS and CDR2 YFSETQ. The length of the CDR3 is 15 residues. DNA for the CDR3: TGCGCCAGCAGCTCCGGGACAACCCTACACAATGGGCAGTTCTTC. Translation gives CASSSGTTLHNGQFF.

A remark on this clonotype: One end of the junction fails to match germline, which may point to a read error. The V gene is TRBV6-1, the J gene TRBJ2-1, with 8 bases fitting TRBD2. The CDR3 runs to 12 residues. The V gene's germline CDR1 is MNHNS and CDR2 SASEGT. The CDR3 coding sequence is TGTGCCAGCAGTAAAGCGGGGGATGAGCAGCCCTTC. Amino acids: CASSKAGDEQPF.

This clonotype was counted once. The junction and the germline gene differ at one end; a read error may be behind it. The gene calls are TRBV12-3 or TRBV12-4 and TRBJ2-2; D perhaps matches TRBD2 (6 bases). The CDR3 is made up of 16 amino acids. CDR3 residues: CASSLASAGVTGELFF. Written as DNA, the CDR3 is TGTGCCAGCAGTTTAGCTTCAGCGGGTGTGACCGGAGAGCTGTTTTTT.

The J gene is TRBJ1-1, the V gene TRBV7-3, with 7 bases that match TRBD1. After removal of 8 bases from V and 5 bases from J, the junction contained 11 bases not matched to a gene. The germline V gene encodes CDR1 SGHTA and CDR2 FQGTGA. CDR3 length: 14 residues. CDR3 sequence: CASVLQTGNTEAFF. DNA for the CDR3: TGTGCCAGCGTCCTCCAGACAGGGAATACTGAAGCTTTCTTT.

Worth noting for this clonotype: The germline gene is not matched at one end of the junction; a read error may be the cause. The chain carries TRBV11-2 and TRBJ1-5; tentatively, D is TRBD1 (5 bases). The CDR3 is 16 amino acids. CDR1 is SGHAT, CDR2 FQNNGV, per germline. This CDR3 reads CANSLKGELTNQPRHF. CDR3 DNA sequence: TGTGCAAACAGCCTAAAAGGGGAACTGACGAATCAGCCCCGGCATTTT.

Concerning this clonotype itself: The junction and the germline gene differ at one end; a read error may be behind it. The rearrangement uses TRBV28 and TRBJ2-1; the D gene is possibly TRBD2 (6 bases). The CDR3 is 14 residues long. The germline V gene has CDR1 MDHEN and CDR2 SYDVKM. CDR3 in DNA: TGTGCCATCAGTCGGGACTTGGCCTACAATGAGGAGTTCTTC. This sequence encodes CAISRDLAYNEEFF.

On this clonotype itself: The junction departs from germline at one end; a sequencing error may be responsible. This CDR3 reads CATRSVSNTRELFF. The CDR3 nucleotides are TGTGCCACCCGCAGCGTGAGTAACACCCGGGAGCTGTTTTTT. The chain recombines TRBV5-6 with TRBJ2-2; unclear D gene. The CDR3 is 14 amino acids. From germline, CDR1 is SGHDT and CDR2 YYEEEE. Supplemented by reference TRBV5-6 and TRBJ2-2, the full variable domain reads DAGVTQSPTHLIKTRGQQVTLRCSPKSGHDTVSWYQQALGQGPQFIFQYYEEEERQRGNFPDRFSGHQFPNYSSELNVNALLLGDSALYLCATRSVSNTRELFFGEGSRLTVL.

Comments on this clonotype: Sequence at one end of the junction differs from germline and may be a read error. The chain links TRBV11-2 to TRBJ2-2, with D perhaps given as TRBD1 or TRBD2 (6 bases each). This CDR3 is built from 17 residues. The V gene's germline CDR1 is SGHAT and CDR2 FQNNGV. The CDR3 sequence: CASSLDHRGRDTRELSF. The CDR3 DNA follows: TGTGCCAGCAGCTTAGATCATCGGGGTAGGGACACCCGGGAGCTGTCCTTT. Full variable domain (outside the CDR3, taken from reference TRBV11-2 and TRBJ2-2): EAGVAQSPRYKIIEKRQSVAFWCNPISGHATLYWYQQILGQGPKLLIQFQNNGVVDDSQLPKDRFSAERLKGVDSTLKIQPAKLEDSAVYLCASSLDHRGRDTRELSFGEGSRLTVL.

For this clonotype: The CDR3 carries no conserved terminal phenylalanine or tryptophan, so it likely arises from a read error. This chain joins TRBV7-9 and TRBJ1-1; 11 positions match TRBD1. CDR1 and CDR2 (germline): SEHNR, FQNEAQ (reference sequence). The CDR3 has 16 residues. The CDR3 is CASSPRGTGGITDAFC. The DNA of the CDR3 is TGTGCCAGCAGCCCCCGGGGGACAGGGGGAATCACTGATGCTTTCTGT.

This clonotype was observed a few times. The chain joins TRBV7-2 to TRBJ2-2; TRBD2 agrees at 9 bases. Germline CDR1 SGHTA, CDR2 FQGNSA. This CDR3 is built from 16 residues. With V trimmed by 5 bases and J by 1 base, 5 bases remained unmatched. CDR3 protein: CASSLGLAQNTGELFF. For the CDR3, the DNA is TGTGCCAGCAGCCTAGGACTAGCGCAGAACACCGGGGAGCTGTTTTTT. Together with reference TRBV7-2 and TRBJ2-2, the CDR3 gives the full variable domain: GAGVSQSPSNKVTEKGKDVELRCDPISGHTALYWYRQSLGQGLEFLIYFQGNSAPDKSGLPSDRFSAERTGGSVSTLTIQRTQQEDSAVYLCASSLGLAQNTGELFFGEGSRLTVL.

The V call is TRBV20-1, the J call TRBJ2-7; D is possibly TRBD2 (5 bases). The V gene's germline CDR1 is DFQATT and CDR2 SNEGSKA (reference sequence). V was trimmed by 7 bases and J by 4 bases, leaving 11 bases between them. The CDR3 consists of 11 residues. In nucleotides, the CDR3 is TGCAGTGTGAAACGGGGTTACGAGCAGTACTTC. Protein product: CSVKRGYEQYF.

Comments on this clonotype: Likely a read error: the CDR3 ends without its conserved phenylalanine or tryptophan. V gene TRBV11-2 combines with J gene TRBJ2-7; maybe TRBD1 (5 bases). The CDR3 consists of 15 residues. CDR1 and CDR2 (germline): SGHAT, FQNNGV. The CDR3 sequence is CANSLRWTRENEQYL. CDR3 DNA sequence: TGTGCCAACAGCTTACGATGGACAAGGGAAAACGAGCAGTACCTC.

Remarks on this clonotype: The final CDR3 position lacks the conserved phenylalanine or tryptophan, pointing to a likely read error. The chain combines TRBV7-9 with TRBJ2-3; 13 bases map to TRBD2. Germline lookup yields CDR1 SEHNR and CDR2 FQNEAQ (reference sequence). The CDR3 extends over 16 amino acids. CDR3 in amino acids: CASSLTSGGSTDTQYS. As DNA, the CDR3 is TGTGCTAGCAGCCTGACTAGCGGGGGGTCCACAGATACGCAGTATTCT.

Notes on this clonotype: Since no conserved phenylalanine or tryptophan closes the CDR3, a read error is the likely cause. The DNA is omitted, as the CDR3 cannot be located on it reliably, and the CDR3 follows TCRdb's listing. The chain carries TRBV29-1 and TRBJ1-1; TRBD1, as called in the table, went unchecked against the DNA. Germline V gives CDR1 SQVTM, CDR2 ANQGSEA. The CDR3 length is 14 residues, termini included. Here the CDR3 reads CSGRQGGEGTEAFS.

Notes on this clonotype: One junction end does not reproduce the germline sequence, and a read error may be involved. This sequence joins TRBV30 and TRBJ2-6, with 10 bases fitting TRBD2. From germline, CDR1 is GTSNPN and CDR2 SVGIG (reference sequence). The CDR3 extends over 17 amino acids. The CDR3 sequence is CAFQASGGLSGANVLTF. CDR3 coding DNA: TGTGCCTTCCAGGCTAGCGGGGGTCTCTCTGGGGCCAACGTCCTGACCTTC.

Regarding this clonotype: The junction does not match germline at one end; this may be a read error. The chain links TRBV5-1 to TRBJ2-5, with D uncertain. There are 13 residues in the CDR3. Germline loops: CDR1 SGHRS, CDR2 YFSETQ. The CDR3 DNA follows: TGCACCAGCAGCTTGTTCCGAACAGAGACCCAGTACTTC. Translated: CTSSLFRTETQYF.

The chain links TRBV6-5 to TRBJ2-3; 7 bases align to TRBD2. The length of the CDR3 is 15 residues. Per the germline V gene, CDR1 is MNHEY and CDR2 is SVGAGI. The CDR3 DNA follows: TGTGTCAGATCGCCCCAGCGGGACCGCACAGATACGCAGTATTTT. This sequence encodes CVRSPQRDRTDTQYF.

As for this clonotype: At one end, the junction sequence differs from germline, possibly due to a read error. The rearrangement uses TRBV29-1 and TRBJ2-5, with a possible D match to TRBD2 (6 bases). Looked up from germline, CDR1 is SQVTM and CDR2 is ANQGSEA. The CDR3 is 13 amino acids. The CDR3 coding sequence is TGCAGCGGTATACAGGAGACGGGAGAGACCCGGTACTTC. This translates into CSGIQETGETRYF.

This clonotype was found a few times. This chain connects TRBV6-1 to TRBJ1-5; D is unresolved. The CDR3 totals 14 residues. V lost 10 bases to trimming and J lost 9 bases, with 22 bases between them. Germline values: CDR1 MNHNS, CDR2 SASEGT. CDR3 residues: CANRETREKAPQHF. The CDR3 DNA reads TGTGCCAACAGAGAGACGAGGGAAAAGGCGCCCCAGCATTTT.

This clonotype is deemed medium-sized. The rearrangement uses TRBV4-2 and TRBJ2-7, with D perhaps matching TRBD2 (5 bases). Trimming cost V 1 base and J 3 bases, with 16 bases left between them. The CDR3 loop spans 16 amino acids. The germline V gene has CDR1 LGHNA and CDR2 YNFKEQ. CDR3 bases: TGTGCCAGCAGCCAAGGAACGGACTCAAAAGGCTACGAGCAGTACTTC. Protein: CASSQGTDSKGYEQYF.

About this clonotype itself: The junction differs from germline at one of its ends, possibly a read error. The chain carries TRBV11-1 and TRBJ1-6; no firm D call. The CDR3 runs to 13 residues. Germline V lookup: CDR1 SGHAT, CDR2 FQDESV (reference sequence). DNA for the CDR3: TGTGCCAGTAGTCGGAAACTGGTTTCACCCCTTCACTTT. Encoded protein: CASSRKLVSPLHF.

Concerning this clonotype itself: Mismatch with germline at one junction end may stem from a read error. The DNA of the CDR3 is TGTGTCAGCCGGATACGGGGGGGCAATGAGCAGTTCTTC. Protein sequence: CVSRIRGGNEQFF. V usage is TRBV28 and J usage is TRBJ2-1; 8 bases match TRBD2. The CDR3 totals 13 residues. Germline V CDR1 and CDR2: MDHEN, SYDVKM.

A few counts support this clonotype. Since no conserved phenylalanine or tryptophan closes the CDR3, a read error is the likely cause. J is TRBJ2-2 and V is TRBV29-1, with D perhaps TRBD1 or TRBD2 (5 bases each). The CDR3 spans 14 residues. Germline V gene data show CDR1 as SQVTM and CDR2 as ANQGSEA. The CDR3: CSVLGPGPTGELFL. The DNA of the CDR3 is TGTAGCGTCCTCGGTCCGGGACCTACCGGGGAGCTGTTTTTA.